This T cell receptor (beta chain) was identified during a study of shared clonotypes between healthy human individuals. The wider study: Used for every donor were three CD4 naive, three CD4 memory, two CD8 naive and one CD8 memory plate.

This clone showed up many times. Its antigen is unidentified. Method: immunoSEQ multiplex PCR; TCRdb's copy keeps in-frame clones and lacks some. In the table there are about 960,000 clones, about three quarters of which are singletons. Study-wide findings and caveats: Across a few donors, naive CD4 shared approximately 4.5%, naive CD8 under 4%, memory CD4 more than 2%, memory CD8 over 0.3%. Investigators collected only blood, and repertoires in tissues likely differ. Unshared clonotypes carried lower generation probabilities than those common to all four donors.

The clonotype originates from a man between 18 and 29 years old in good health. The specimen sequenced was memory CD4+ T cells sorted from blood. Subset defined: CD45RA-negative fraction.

Here the CDR3 DNA reads TGTGCCAGCAGCCAGCTTACACCACTCCCTGAATACGAGCAGTACTTC. This gives the protein CASSQLTPLPEYEQYF. The chain is built from TRBV4-2 and TRBJ2-7, with no clear D. V was shortened by 3 bases and J by 4 bases, with 19 bases between the two germline ends. The CDR3 covers 16 residues. In germline, CDR1 is LGHNA, CDR2 YNFKEQ.